These 15 T cell receptor beta chains were sequenced from one sample in a study of molecular identifiers for immune sequencing clone quantification. TCRdb reanalysed the PCR reads using MiXCR and keeps one entry per CDR3 protein. The sample has about 60,000 distinct CDR3 sequences; about 17% are singletons. The sample comprised naive CD8+ T cells from blood, with Jurkat cell RNA spiked in. The subset was: FACS-sorted CD8+CD4-CCR7+CD45RA+ naive T cells. Every receptor here comes from a human donor in good health. Some libraries in this study had Jurkat cell RNA spiked in.

This clonotype came up a few times. Here the CDR3 DNA reads TGTGCCACCAGTGCCGGGACTAGCGGGGTGAATGAGCAGTTCTTC. It yields the protein CATSAGTSGVNEQFF. The genes are TRBV24-1 and TRBJ2-1; 13 bases line up with TRBD2. Germline loops: CDR1 KGHDR, CDR2 SFDVKD. V lost 5 bases, J lost 7 bases, and 4 bases stayed unmatched. CDR3 length equals 15 residues.

This clonotype was seen ten or more times. V gene TRBV4-1 combines with J gene TRBJ2-3; 9 positions agree with TRBD2. Germline trimming cut 2 bases from V and 4 bases from J; bases unmatched to any gene: 10. Per the germline V gene, CDR1 is MGHRA and CDR2 is YSYEKL. This CDR3 has 17 amino acids. The CDR3, as DNA: TGCGCCAGCAGCCAACGCCTTGTTGGCGGGAGGGCAGATACGCAGTATTTT. Translated, it gives CASSQRLVGGRADTQYF.

The sample holds many counts of this clonotype. The genes are TRBV27 and TRBJ2-6; D ambiguous. Trimming took 5 bases from V and 2 from J, leaving 13 bases between them. This CDR3 region has 16 residues. Germline V gene sequence: CDR1 MNHEY, CDR2 SMNVEV (reference sequence). CDR3 residues: CASSRLVSAGANVLTF. The CDR3 nucleotides read TGTGCCAGCAGTCGATTAGTTTCGGCTGGGGCCAACGTCCTGACTTTC.

This clonotype appeared many times. The chain is built from TRBV4-1 and TRBJ2-5, with 12 nucleotides matching TRBD2. CDR1 and CDR2 from the germline V gene are MGHRA and YSYEKL. CDR3 length equals 20 residues. The J segment lost 5 bases and the V segment lost 2 bases, leaving 18 bases of the junction unmatched. As DNA, the CDR3 is TGCGCCAGCAGCCAACCCGAAAGGACTAGCGGGAAGTTTGATTTGGAGACCCAGTACTTC. Translated: CASSQPERTSGKFDLETQYF.

The chain uses TRBV5-1 and TRBJ2-1, with D possibly matching TRBD2 (6 bases). The CDR3 is 13 amino acids. V was trimmed by 2 bases and J by 10 bases, leaving 13 bases between them. Germline V gene data show CDR1 as SGHRS and CDR2 as YFSETQ. As DNA, the CDR3 is TGCGCCAGCAGCTTTGAGACTAGAGACGAGCAGTTCTTC. Protein: CASSFETRDEQFF.

This clonotype was observed at least ten times. This chain links TRBV29-1 with TRBJ2-5; D gene unclear. This CDR3 region has 10 residues. V was trimmed by 2 bases and J by 6 bases, leaving 4 bases between them. The V gene's germline CDR1 is SQVTM and CDR2 ANQGSEA. The CDR3 DNA follows: TGCAGCGTTGAATCCCAGACCCAGTACTTC. This translates into CSVESQTQYF.

This clonotype has a count of ten or more. The chain is built from TRBV11-2 and TRBJ2-1; 8 nucleotides align to TRBD2. The ends lost 7 bases at V and 6 bases at J; junction bases unmatched: 8. The germline V gene has CDR1 SGHAT and CDR2 FQNNGV. The CDR3 loop spans 14 amino acids. The DNA of the CDR3 is TGTGCCAGCACCGGACGGGAGGGCCTCAATGAGCAGTTCTTC. This sequence encodes CASTGREGLNEQFF.

This clonotype was detected many times. The chain recombines TRBV18 with TRBJ2-7, with D perhaps TRBD1 or TRBD2 (5 bases each). The CDR3 has 15 residues. Germline V lookup: CDR1 KGHSH, CDR2 LQKENI. V was cut by 4 bases and J by 2 bases, with 15 bases left in between. The CDR3 DNA sequence: TGTGCCAGCTCACACGGGACGGATTTGACCTACGAGCAGTACTTC. Translation gives CASSHGTDLTYEQYF. The full variable domain, rest sourced from reference TRBV18 and TRBJ2-7, is NAGVMQNPRHLVRRRGQEARLRCSPMKGHSHVYWYRQLPEEGLKFMVYLQKENIIDESGMPKERFSAEFPKEGPSILRIQQVVRGDSAAYFCASSHGTDLTYEQYFGPGTRLTVT.

This clonotype was seen a handful of times. This chain's CDR3 is CAISDDSYEQYF. In DNA, the CDR3 is TGTGCCATCAGTGACGACTCGTACGAGCAGTACTTC. The chain links TRBV10-3 to TRBJ2-7; D unclear. Looked up from germline, CDR1 is ENHRY and CDR2 is SYGVKD. The germline V and J ends were trimmed by 3 bases and 4 bases, with 7 bases remaining between them. There are 12 residues in the CDR3.

The CDR3 nucleotides read TGTGCCAGCAGCGCCGGGACAGAGCTGGCGGAGCTATACGAGCAGTACTTC. Its protein is CASSAGTELAELYEQYF. The chain combines TRBV9 with TRBJ2-7; TRBD1 matches 7 bases. This CDR3 has 17 amino acids. The trim removed 3 bases at V and 4 bases at J, leaving 16 bases unmatched. Germline CDR1 and CDR2: SGDLS and YYNGEE.

Of note for this clonotype: This could be a read error, since a much larger clone is one nucleotide away. As DNA, the CDR3 is TGTGCCAGCAGCCCCGGGACAGGGGCCCACGAGCAGTACTTC. Protein sequence: CASSPGTGAHEQYF. The chain couples TRBV6-5 to TRBJ2-7, with 10 nucleotides matching TRBD1. Germline CDR1 reads MNHEY; CDR2 reads SVGAGI. Trimming removed 6 bases from V and 5 bases from J; junction bases left unmatched: 7. CDR3 length equals 14 residues.

This clonotype was counted many times. The genes are TRBV28 and TRBJ2-7, with 9 bases fitting TRBD2. The CDR3 has 16 amino acids. From germline, CDR1 is MDHEN and CDR2 SYDVKM. V shed 8 bases, J shed 4 bases, and the junction held 15 bases outside the gene matches. CDR3 DNA: TGTGCCAGCTGCCGGCCCTCCGGGACTAGCTGTTACGAGCAGTACTTC. Amino acids: CASCRPSGTSCYEQYF.

This clonotype was detected a few times. The rearrangement uses TRBV6-5 and TRBJ1-2, with 8 positions matching TRBD1. V trimming: 0 bases; J trimming: 4 bases; junction bases outside the gene matches: 7. The CDR3 runs 16 residues. Germline-derived CDR1 and CDR2 are MNHEY and SVGAGI. CDR3 nucleotide sequence: TGTGCCAGCAGTTACTCGACAGGGGAGAAAGGCTATGGCTACACCTTC. It codes for CASSYSTGEKGYGYTF.

The table lists this clonotype with many counts. V is TRBV7-6 and J is TRBJ1-4; D possibly corresponds to TRBD1 (5 bases). CDR3 size: 15 residues. The V end was cut by 5 bases, the J end by 8 bases, with 18 bases between. CDR1 and CDR2 from the germline V gene are SGHVS and FNYEAQ. CDR3 nucleotides: TGTGCCAGCAGCCTAGGGGCGGCTGGGGGAGAAAAACTGTTTTTT. Its protein is CASSLGAAGGEKLFF. Full variable domain (rest looked up from reference TRBV7-6 and TRBJ1-4): GAGVSQSPRYKVTKRGQDVALRCDPISGHVSLYWYRQALGQGPEFLTYFNYEAQQDKSGLPNDRFSAERPEGSISTLTIQRTEQRDSAMYRCASSLGAAGGEKLFFGSGTQLSVL.

This clonotype counts as medium-sized. The chain has TRBV23-1 and TRBJ2-3; D remains ambiguous. TRBV23-1 is known as an ORF, though its function is uncertain. Between the trimmed V and J ends, which lost 1 base and 3 bases, there was a span of 2 bases. The CDR3 is 12 residues long. CDR3 sequence (DNA): TGCGCCAGCAGTCAATTGACAGATACGCAGTATTTT. Translated, it gives CASSQLTDTQYF.